A single T cell receptor (beta chain) is shown here with its context. Other nucleotide sequences from this sample produce the same CDR3. The data were obtained in a study of cytomegalovirus exposure and HLA in healthy donors. Germline V lookup: CDR1 SGHRS, CDR2 YFSETQ. Trimming removed 0 bases from V and 3 bases from J; junction bases left unmatched: 3. The CDR3 covers 15 residues. It was with 60 Vbeta and 13 Jbeta primers that the PCR ran. The protocol was immunoSEQ multiplex PCR, while the TCRdb copy is restricted to in-frame clones and leaves out a portion. The table shows about 220,000 clones, with approximately 88% occurring only once.

The rearrangement links TRBV5-1 to TRBJ2-1; 7 positions match TRBD1. The clonotype originates from a boy aged 2 to 10 in good health and CMV-seronegative. The material sequenced was PBMCs. The chain's CDR3 is CASSLVSGGYNEQFF. DNA of the CDR3: TGCGCCAGCAGCTTGGTTTCAGGGGGCTACAATGAGCAGTTCTTC.